Each of the 19 T cell receptor beta chains below was sequenced from the same sample in a study of blood T cell repertoires in COVID-19. Repertoires were generated with immunoSEQ multiplex PCR, while TCRdb's copy carries only in-frame clones and drops some. The sample carries about 150,000 clones, about 80% recorded once. Material: PBMCs or T cells enriched from blood (not recorded which). These TCRs come from a woman aged 65 to 85 in a cohort exposed to, infected with or recovered from COVID-19 (not recorded which).

The V call is TRBV4-2, the J call TRBJ2-1; 9 positions match TRBD2. Trimming at V came to 5 bases and at J to 7 bases, leaving 6 bases not matched to a gene. Germline V gene data show CDR1 as LGHNA and CDR2 as YNFKEQ. This CDR3 is built from 14 residues. CDR3 sequence (DNA): TGTGCCAGCAGCGACCCGAGCGGGAGGAATGAGCAGTTCTTC. Translating it yields CASSDPSGRNEQFF.

This chain joins TRBV28 and TRBJ2-7; weak D call: TRBD2 (5 bases). The germline V gene encodes CDR1 MDHEN and CDR2 SYDVKM. This CDR3 is 15 amino acids long. Deletions cut 2 bases from V and 7 bases from J, with 18 bases between. CDR3: CASSLPGGSGLEQYF. The CDR3 DNA reads TGTGCCAGCAGTTTACCGGGCGGGTCAGGTCTAGAGCAGTACTTC.

This sequence joins TRBV29-1 and TRBJ2-7, with 10 bases that match TRBD1. Trimming took 3 bases from V and 5 from J; bases not matched to a gene: 4. CDR1 and CDR2 from the germline V gene are SQVTM and ANQGSEA. This CDR3 has 13 amino acids. The CDR3 sequence: CSVDLGQGNEQYF. The CDR3 region has the DNA TGCAGCGTTGATTTGGGACAGGGGAACGAGCAGTACTTC.

The CDR3: CASNGPNQPQHF. Here the CDR3 DNA reads TGTGCCAGCAATGGGCCCAATCAGCCCCAGCATTTT. The chain uses TRBV10-3 and TRBJ1-5; D is undetermined. Between the trimmed V and J ends, which lost 10 bases and 3 bases, there was a span of 10 bases. There are 12 residues in the CDR3. CDR1 and CDR2 (germline): ENHRY, SYGVKD.

The CDR3 nucleotides are TGTGCCAGTAGGGAGGTCAATGAAAAACTGTTTTTT. Its translation: CASREVNEKLFF. This sequence joins TRBV28 and TRBJ1-4; no definite D call. Trimming left V 9 bases short and J 5 bases short, with 10 bases between. This CDR3 has 12 residues. Germline V gene data show CDR1 as MDHEN and CDR2 as SYDVKM.

The genes are TRBV10-3 and TRBJ2-1; 10 bases map to TRBD1. The CDR3 loop spans 14 amino acids. V was pared by 7 bases and J by 10 bases, with 10 bases of the junction left unmatched. Germline lookup yields CDR1 ENHRY and CDR2 SYGVKD. DNA of the CDR3: TGTGCCATCATGACCGGGACAGGGGACCAGGAGCAGTTCTTC. The encoded protein is CAIMTGTGDQEQFF.

The rearrangement links TRBV2 to TRBJ1-4; unclear D gene. Trimming pared 0 bases from V and 6 bases from J, leaving 5 bases between. The CDR3 is 13 amino acids. CDR1 and CDR2 from the germline V gene are SNHLY and FYNNEI. CDR3 amino acids: CASSEASYEKLFF. The CDR3 DNA reads TGTGCCAGCAGTGAAGCGTCATATGAAAAACTGTTTTTT.

The J gene is TRBJ2-7, the V gene TRBV18; tentative D call: TRBD2 (5 bases). Germline values: CDR1 KGHSH, CDR2 LQKENI. V was trimmed by 3 bases and J by 4 bases, leaving 10 bases between them. The CDR3 consists of 13 residues. CDR3 sequence: CASSPMRVYEQYF. The CDR3 nucleotides are TGTGCCAGCTCACCCATGAGGGTTTACGAGCAGTACTTC.

This clone was seen just once. V is TRBV25-1 and J is TRBJ2-3; D is possibly TRBD2 (5 bases). In germline, CDR1 is MGHDK, CDR2 SYGVNS. Trimming shortened V by 4 bases and J by 2 bases, and 22 bases separated the two germline ends. The CDR3 consists of 18 residues. The chain's CDR3 is CASSGPLFAGHDTDTQYF. CDR3 coding DNA: TGTGCCAGCAGTGGACCCCTTTTTGCGGGTCACGACACAGATACGCAGTATTTT.

This chain links TRBV11-2 with TRBJ2-7; TRBD1 matches 7 bases. Germline-derived CDR1 and CDR2 are SGHAT and FQNNGV. V trimming: 5 bases; J trimming: 1 base; junction bases outside the gene matches: 5. This CDR3 contains 14 residues. This chain's CDR3 is CASSPPGQSYEQYF. Here the CDR3 DNA reads TGTGCCAGCAGCCCCCCGGGACAGTCCTACGAGCAGTACTTC.

J is TRBJ2-1 and V is TRBV12-5; TRBD2 is a possible D gene (6 bases). This CDR3 is 15 amino acids long. Germline V gene lookup returns CDR1 LGHNT and CDR2 FRNRAP. The ends were cut back, 7 bases at V and 0 bases at J, with 13 bases in the middle. The CDR3 DNA sequence: TGTGCTAGTGACCTGGGGGGATTCTCCTACAATGAGCAGTTCTTC. Translated, it gives CASDLGGFSYNEQFF.

This sequence joins TRBV20-1 and TRBJ2-1, with no clear D. V lost 3 bases to trimming and J lost 0 bases, with 6 bases between them. Germline loops: CDR1 DFQATT, CDR2 SNEGSKA (reference sequence). This CDR3 region has 13 residues. The CDR3 protein is CSASKSSYNEQFF. CDR3 coding DNA: TGCAGTGCTAGTAAGAGCTCCTACAATGAGCAGTTCTTC.

The chain combines TRBV5-6 with TRBJ1-6; D is ambiguous. V was clipped by 0 bases and J by 6 bases, with 7 bases between them. CDR1 is SGHDT, CDR2 YYEEEE, per germline. The CDR3 loop spans 14 amino acids. Written as DNA, the CDR3 is TGTGCCAGCAGCTTGGCCGGGGTTAATTCACCCCTCCACTTT. Its translation is CASSLAGVNSPLHF.

This clone has just a few counts. The rearrangement links TRBV14 to TRBJ2-7; 8 nucleotides match TRBD2. Looked up from germline, CDR1 is SGHDN and CDR2 is FVKESK. The CDR3 has 15 residues. J was trimmed by 7 bases and V by 1 base; bases with no gene match: 9. CDR3 coding DNA: TGTGCCAGCAGCCAAGTAACTAGCGGAGAAGGAGAGCAGTACTTC. This gives the protein CASSQVTSGEGEQYF.

This clone was detected once. As DNA, the CDR3 is TGTGCCAGCAGCCCGGGACAGGGATACTACAATGAGCAGTTCTTC. It encodes CASSPGQGYYNEQFF. V gene TRBV5-4 combines with J gene TRBJ2-1; 9 bases map to TRBD1. After removal of 4 bases from V and 3 bases from J, the junction contained 5 bases not matched to a gene. The CDR3 spans 15 residues. Germline V gives CDR1 SGHNT, CDR2 YYREEE (reference sequence). The full variable domain, its missing parts supplied by reference TRBV5-4 and TRBJ2-1, is ETGVTQSPTHLIKTRGQQVTLRCSSQSGHNTVSWYQQALGQGPQFIFQYYREEENGRGNFPPRFSGLQFPNYSSELNVNALELDDSALYLCASSPGQGYYNEQFFGPGTRLTVL.

The chain couples TRBV10-3 to TRBJ1-1; 8 bases agree with TRBD1. This CDR3 comprises 14 residues. Germline loops: CDR1 ENHRY, CDR2 SYGVKD. V gave up 7 bases and J gave up 3 bases; unmatched junction bases: 7. CDR3: CAIKRTGWDTEAFF. CDR3 DNA sequence: TGTGCCATCAAGCGGACAGGGTGGGACACTGAAGCTTTCTTT.

The rearrangement joins TRBV28 to TRBJ1-2, with D possibly TRBD1 on 6 matching bases. V shed 5 bases and J shed 3 bases, with 19 bases lying between them. The CDR3 has 16 amino acids. Germline CDR1 is MDHEN and CDR2 is SYDVKM. The CDR3 region is CASSTQPGDKDYGYTF. The CDR3 DNA follows: TGTGCCAGCAGTACCCAACCAGGGGATAAAGACTATGGCTACACCTTC.

The rearrangement uses TRBV2 and TRBJ2-1, with 7 nucleotides matching TRBD2. The germline V gene has CDR1 SNHLY and CDR2 FYNNEI. CDR3 length: 15 residues. V was clipped by 3 bases and J by 7 bases; unmatched bases: 9. The CDR3 bases are TGTGCCAGCAGTGAGAACGGGAGGAGGCTGAATGAGCAGTTCTTC. As protein: CASSENGRRLNEQFF.

The chain joins TRBV11-2 to TRBJ1-6; D is possibly TRBD1 (6 bases). CDR3 size: 12 residues. Germline values: CDR1 SGHAT, CDR2 FQNNGV. With 4 bases removed from V and 17 bases from J, the gap between germline ends came to 15 bases. The chain's CDR3 is CASSSNRVVFHF. The CDR3 DNA is TGTGCCAGCAGCTCCAACAGGGTCGTCTTCCACTTT.